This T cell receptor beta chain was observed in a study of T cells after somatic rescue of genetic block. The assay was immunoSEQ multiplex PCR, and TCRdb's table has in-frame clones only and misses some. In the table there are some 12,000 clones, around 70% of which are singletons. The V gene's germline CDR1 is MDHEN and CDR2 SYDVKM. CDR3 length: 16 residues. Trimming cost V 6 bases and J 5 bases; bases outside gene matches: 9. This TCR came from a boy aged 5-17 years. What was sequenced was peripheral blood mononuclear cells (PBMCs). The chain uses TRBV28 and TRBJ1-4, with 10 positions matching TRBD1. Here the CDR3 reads CASRVPRQGANEKLFF. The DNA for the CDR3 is TGTGCCAGCAGAGTCCCACGACAGGGGGCAAATGAAAAACTGTTTTTT.